This T cell receptor beta chain was captured in a study of blood T cell repertoires in COVID-19. Assay used: immunoSEQ multiplex PCR; TCRdb lists only in-frame clones, some missing. The profile shows under 300,000 clones, around 90% of them singletons. Per germline, CDR1 MDHEN and CDR2 SYDVKM. The CDR3 runs 14 residues. V was clipped by 6 bases and J by 4 bases; unmatched bases: 8. This TCR was sampled from a woman under 40 who had recovered from COVID-19. The chain uses TRBV28 and TRBJ2-5, with 7 bases identical to TRBD2. Sequenced input: PBMCs or T cells enriched from blood (not recorded which). The CDR3 reads CASSSTSGGETQYF. The CDR3 nucleotides are TGTGCCAGCAGCTCCACCTCGGGGGGAGAGACCCAGTACTTC.